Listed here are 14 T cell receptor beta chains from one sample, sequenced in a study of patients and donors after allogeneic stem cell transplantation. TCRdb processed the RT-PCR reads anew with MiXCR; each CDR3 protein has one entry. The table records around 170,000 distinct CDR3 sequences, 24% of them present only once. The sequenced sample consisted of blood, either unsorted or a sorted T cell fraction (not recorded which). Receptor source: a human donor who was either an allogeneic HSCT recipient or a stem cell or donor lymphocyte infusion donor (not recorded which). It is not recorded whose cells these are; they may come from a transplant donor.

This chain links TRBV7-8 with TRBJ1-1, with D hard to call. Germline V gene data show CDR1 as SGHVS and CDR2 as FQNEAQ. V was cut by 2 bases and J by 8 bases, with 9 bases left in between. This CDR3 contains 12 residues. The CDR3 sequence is CASSLRLGEAFF. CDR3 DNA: TGTGCCAGCAGCTTAAGGTTGGGGGAAGCTTTCTTT.

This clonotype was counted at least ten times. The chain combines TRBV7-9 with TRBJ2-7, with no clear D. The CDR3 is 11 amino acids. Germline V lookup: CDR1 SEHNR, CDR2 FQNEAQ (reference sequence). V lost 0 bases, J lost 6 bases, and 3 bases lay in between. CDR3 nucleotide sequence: TGTGCCAGCAGCTTAGCCTTCGAGCAGTACTTC. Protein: CASSLAFEQYF.

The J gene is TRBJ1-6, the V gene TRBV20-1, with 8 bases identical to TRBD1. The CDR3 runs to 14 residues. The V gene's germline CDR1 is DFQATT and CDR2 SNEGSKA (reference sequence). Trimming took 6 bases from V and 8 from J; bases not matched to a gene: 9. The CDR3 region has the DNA TGCAGTGCCTACCGGGACAGGCGAGATTCACCCCTCCACTTT. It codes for CSAYRDRRDSPLHF.

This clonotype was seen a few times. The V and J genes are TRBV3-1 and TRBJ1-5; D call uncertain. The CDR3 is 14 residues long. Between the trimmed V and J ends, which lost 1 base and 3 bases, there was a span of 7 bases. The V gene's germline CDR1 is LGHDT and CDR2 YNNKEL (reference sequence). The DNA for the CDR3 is TGTGCCAGCAGCCAAGTTTGGAACAATCAGCCCCAGCATTTT. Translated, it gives CASSQVWNNQPQHF.

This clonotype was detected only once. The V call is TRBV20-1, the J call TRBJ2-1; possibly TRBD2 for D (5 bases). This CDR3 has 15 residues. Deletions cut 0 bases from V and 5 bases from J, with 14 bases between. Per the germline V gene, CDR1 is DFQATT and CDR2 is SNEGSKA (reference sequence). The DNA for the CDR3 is TGCAGTGCTAGAGAGAGTAGCGAGGGTCACAATGAGCAGTTCTTC. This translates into CSARESSEGHNEQFF.

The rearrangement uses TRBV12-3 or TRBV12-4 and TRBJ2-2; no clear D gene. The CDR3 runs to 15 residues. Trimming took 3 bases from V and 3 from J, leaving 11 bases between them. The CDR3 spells CASSLSVHHTGELFF. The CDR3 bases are TGTGCCAGCAGTTTGAGCGTGCACCACACCGGGGAGCTGTTTTTT.

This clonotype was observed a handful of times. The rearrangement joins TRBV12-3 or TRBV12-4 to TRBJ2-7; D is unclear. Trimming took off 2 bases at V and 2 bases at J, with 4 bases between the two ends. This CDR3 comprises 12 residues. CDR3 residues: CASSLWAYEQYF. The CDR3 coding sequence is TGTGCCAGCAGTTTATGGGCCTACGAGCAGTACTTC.

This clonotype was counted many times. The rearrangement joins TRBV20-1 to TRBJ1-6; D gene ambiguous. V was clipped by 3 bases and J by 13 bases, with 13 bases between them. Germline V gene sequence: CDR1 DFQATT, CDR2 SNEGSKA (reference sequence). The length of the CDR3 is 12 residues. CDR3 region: CSASAPMEPLHF. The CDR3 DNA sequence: TGCAGTGCTAGTGCCCCTATGGAGCCCCTCCACTTT.

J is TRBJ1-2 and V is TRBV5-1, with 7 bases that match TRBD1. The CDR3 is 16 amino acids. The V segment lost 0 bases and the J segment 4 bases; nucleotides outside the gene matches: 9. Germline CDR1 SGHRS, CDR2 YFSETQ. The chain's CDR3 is CASSLGRDRASYGYTF. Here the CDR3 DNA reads TGCGCCAGCAGCTTGGGAAGAGACAGGGCTTCCTATGGCTACACCTTC. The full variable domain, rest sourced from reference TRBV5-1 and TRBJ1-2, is KAGVTQTPRYLIKTRGQQVTLSCSPISGHRSVSWYQQTPGQGLQFLFEYFSETQRNKGNFPGRFSGRQFSNSRSEMNVSTLELGDSALYLCASSLGRDRASYGYTFGSGTRLTVV.

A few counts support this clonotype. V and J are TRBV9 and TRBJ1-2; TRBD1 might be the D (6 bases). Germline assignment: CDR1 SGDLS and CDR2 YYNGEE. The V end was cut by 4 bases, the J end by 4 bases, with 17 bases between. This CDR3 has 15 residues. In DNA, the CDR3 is TGTGCCAGCAGCACCGGGACACCCAGATTCTATGGCTACACCTTC. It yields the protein CASSTGTPRFYGYTF.

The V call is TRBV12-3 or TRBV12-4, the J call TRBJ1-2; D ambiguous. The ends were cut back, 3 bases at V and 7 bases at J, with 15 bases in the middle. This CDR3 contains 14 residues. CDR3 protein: CASSFNLEAIGYTF. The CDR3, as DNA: TGTGCCAGCAGTTTTAATTTGGAGGCTATTGGCTACACCTTC.

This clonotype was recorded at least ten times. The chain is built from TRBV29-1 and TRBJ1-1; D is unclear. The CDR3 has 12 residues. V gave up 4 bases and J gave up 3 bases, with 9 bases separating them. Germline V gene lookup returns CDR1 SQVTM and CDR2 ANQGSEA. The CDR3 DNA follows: TGCAGCGTTGGTTTGACGCACACTGAAGCTTTCTTT. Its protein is CSVGLTHTEAFF.

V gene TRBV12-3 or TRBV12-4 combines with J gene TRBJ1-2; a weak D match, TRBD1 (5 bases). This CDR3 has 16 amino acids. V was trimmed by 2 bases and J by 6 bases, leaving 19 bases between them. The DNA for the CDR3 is TGTGCCAGCAGTTTATTCCAGGGAGTTATTTCAGATGGCTACACCTTC. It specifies CASSLFQGVISDGYTF.

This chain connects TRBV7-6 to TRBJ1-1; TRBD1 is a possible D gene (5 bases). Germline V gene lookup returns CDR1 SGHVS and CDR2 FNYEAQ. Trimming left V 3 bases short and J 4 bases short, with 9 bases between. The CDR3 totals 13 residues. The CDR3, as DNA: TGTGCCAGCAGCTTGGGAGGGGTCACTGAAGCTTTCTTT. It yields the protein CASSLGGVTEAFF.